The sequence of this T cell receptor (beta chain) was determined in a study of blood T cell repertoires in COVID-19. Study at large: Both acute and convalescent COVID-19 samples were obtained from the United States, Italy and Spain. The cDNA or gDNA used as material had been derived from T cells, B-cell-depleted T cells, or PBMCs.

Trimming at V came to 3 bases and at J to 3 bases, leaving 2 bases not matched to a gene. Germline V gives CDR1 SGDLS, CDR2 YYNGEE. The CDR3 runs 16 residues. Study processing details: The assay estimated nucleated cells by amplifying reference gene primers. Sequenced by immunoSEQ multiplex PCR; TCRdb stores in-frame clones only, minus some. V and J calls and clone size come straight from that table; D and trimming were deduced from the DNA. The sample includes some 200,000 clones, around three quarters seen only once; the top ten take approximately 7.2%. This clone was detected only a few times. The chain recombines TRBV9 with TRBJ2-1; 14 bases agree with TRBD2. This TCR was sampled from a woman in her 70s with acute or convalescent COVID-19. The sample taken for sequencing was peripheral blood. The DNA of the CDR3 is TGTGCCAGCAGCGCAGGACTAGCGGGGGGCTACAATGAGCAGTTCTTC. Protein sequence: CASSAGLAGGYNEQFF. The whole variable domain, remainder taken from reference TRBV9 and TRBJ2-1, is DSGVTQTPKHLITATGQRVTLRCSPRSGDLSVYWYQQSLDQGLQFLIQYYNGEERAKGNILERFSAQQFPDLHSELNLSSLELGDSALYFCASSAGLAGGYNEQFFGPGTRLTVL.